The present T cell receptor (beta chain) was sequenced within a study of blood T cell repertoires in COVID-19. Looking at the study overall: The samples span acute and convalescent COVID-19 from the United States, Italy and Spain. In each case, the material was cDNA or gDNA derived from T cells, B-cell-depleted T cells, or PBMCs.

The cohort comprised adults aged about 18 to 90 years residing in 20 to 30 US areas. Resolution of symptoms, clearance, or two negative PCRs was present in recovered Cohort 3 donors. V was shortened by 4 bases and J by 4 bases, with 9 bases between the two germline ends. This CDR3 contains 13 residues. Germline assignment: CDR1 SGHRS and CDR2 YFSETQ. The method was immunoSEQ multiplex PCR; TCRdb's version includes in-frame clones alone and lacks a portion of them. In the table there are 300,000 to 350,000 clones, approximately 89% of which are singletons. J is TRBJ2-1 and V is TRBV5-1, with D perhaps TRBD1 (5 bases). Sequencing was carried out using PBMCs or T cells enriched from blood (not recorded which). This TCR was sampled from a man in his thirties or forties who had recovered from COVID-19. As DNA, the CDR3 is TGCGCCAGCAGCCTGGACAAATACAATGAGCAGTTCTTC. It translates to CASSLDKYNEQFF. Combining the CDR3 with reference TRBV5-1 and TRBJ2-1 gives the whole variable domain KAGVTQTPRYLIKTRGQQVTLSCSPISGHRSVSWYQQTPGQGLQFLFEYFSETQRNKGNFPGRFSGRQFSNSRSEMNVSTLELGDSALYLCASSLDKYNEQFFGPGTRLTVL.